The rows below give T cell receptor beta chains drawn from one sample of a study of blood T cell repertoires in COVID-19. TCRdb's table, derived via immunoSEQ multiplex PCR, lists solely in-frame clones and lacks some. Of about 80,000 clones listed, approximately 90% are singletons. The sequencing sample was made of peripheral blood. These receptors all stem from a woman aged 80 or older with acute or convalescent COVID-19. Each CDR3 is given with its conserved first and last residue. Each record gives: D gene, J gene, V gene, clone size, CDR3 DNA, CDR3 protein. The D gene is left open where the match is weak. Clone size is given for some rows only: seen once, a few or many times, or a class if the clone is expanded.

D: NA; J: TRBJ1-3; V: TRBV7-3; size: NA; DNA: TGTGCCAGCAGCTTCGGGGGATCAGGAAACACCATATATTTT; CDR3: CASSFGGSGNTIYF
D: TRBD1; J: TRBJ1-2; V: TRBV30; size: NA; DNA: TGTGCCTGGAGTGTCGGACAGGGCCACTATGGCTACACCTTC; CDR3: CAWSVGQGHYGYTF
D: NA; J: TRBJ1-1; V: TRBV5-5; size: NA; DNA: TGTGCCAGCAGCTTGACAGGGCGAACTGAAGCTTTCTTT; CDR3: CASSLTGRTEAFF
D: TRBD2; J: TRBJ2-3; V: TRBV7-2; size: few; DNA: TGTGCCAGCAGCTTATCGTCGGGGGGTTCGGCAGATACGCAGTATTTT; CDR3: CASSLSSGGSADTQYF
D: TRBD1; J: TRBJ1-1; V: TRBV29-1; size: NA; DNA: TGCAGCGTAACCGGGACAGGGGGCTTTACTGAAGCTTTCTTT; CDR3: CSVTGTGGFTEAFF
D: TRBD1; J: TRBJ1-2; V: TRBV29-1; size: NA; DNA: TGCAGCGCCCGAAGAGGGGGCGAGGACTATGGCTACACCTTC; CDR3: CSARRGGEDYGYTF
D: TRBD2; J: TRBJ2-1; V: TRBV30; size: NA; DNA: TGTGCCTGGAGTGTACAGGGCCCGACTAGCGGGGGATCCTACAATGAGCAGTTCTTC; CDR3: CAWSVQGPTSGGSYNEQFF
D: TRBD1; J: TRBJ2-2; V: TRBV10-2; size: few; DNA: TGCGCCAGCGGGGGACAGGGGGGAGTCGGGGAGCTGTTTTTT; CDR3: CASGGQGGVGELFF
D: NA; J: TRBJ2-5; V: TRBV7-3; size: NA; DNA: TGTGCCAGCAGCTTACGAGGAGGCGGCGAGACCCAGTACTTC; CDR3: CASSLRGGGETQYF
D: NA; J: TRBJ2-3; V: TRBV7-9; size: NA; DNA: TGTGCCAGCAGCTTTGAAGGACGGGGGACAGATACGCAGTATTTT; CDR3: CASSFEGRGTDTQYF
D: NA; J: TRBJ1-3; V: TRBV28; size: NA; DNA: TGTGCCAGCAGTTCCCCTCCCGGGGGGCTCTCTGGAAACACCATATATTTT; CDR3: CASSSPPGGLSGNTIYF
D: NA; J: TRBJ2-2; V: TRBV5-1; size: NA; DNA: TGCGCCAGCAGCTTGGTTTCGTACACCGGGGAGCTGTTTTTT; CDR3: CASSLVSYTGELFF
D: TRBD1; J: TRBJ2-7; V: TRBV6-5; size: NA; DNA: TGTGCCAGCAGTTACTCCTGGGGACAGGGTTACGAGCAGTACTTC; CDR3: CASSYSWGQGYEQYF
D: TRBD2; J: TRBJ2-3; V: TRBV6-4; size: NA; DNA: TGTGCCAGCAGTGACGAAGCGGGAGCGAAGGCAGATACGCAGTATTTT; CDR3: CASSDEAGAKADTQYF
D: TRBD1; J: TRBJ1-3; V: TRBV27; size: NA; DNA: TGTGCCAGCAGTCCTCATCGGACAGGACCCTCTGGAAACACCATATATTTT; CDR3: CASSPHRTGPSGNTIYF
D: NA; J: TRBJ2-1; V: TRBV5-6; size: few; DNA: TGTGCCAGCAGCTTGGCAGACAATGAGCAGTTCTTC; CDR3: CASSLADNEQFF
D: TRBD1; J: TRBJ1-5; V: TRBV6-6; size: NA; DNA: TGTGCCAGCAGTCCCCGGACAGGGGGTTATAGCAATCAGCCCCAGCATTTT; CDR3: CASSPRTGGYSNQPQHF
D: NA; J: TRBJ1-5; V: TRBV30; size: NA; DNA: TGTGCCTTCACGAGCGGGGCCAATCAGCCCCAGCATTTT; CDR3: CAFTSGANQPQHF
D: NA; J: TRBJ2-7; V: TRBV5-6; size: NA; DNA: TGTGCCAGCAGCTTCTATAGCTCCTACGAGCAGTACTTC; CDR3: CASSFYSSYEQYF
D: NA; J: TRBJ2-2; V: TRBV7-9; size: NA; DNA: TGTGCCAGCAGCAGACAGGAGTACACCGGGGAGCTGTTTTTT; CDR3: CASSRQEYTGELFF
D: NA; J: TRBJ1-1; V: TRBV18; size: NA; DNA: TGTGCCAGCTCACCATACTCCCTGAACACTGAAGCTTTCTTT; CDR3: CASSPYSLNTEAFF
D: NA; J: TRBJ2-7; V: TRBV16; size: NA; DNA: TGTGCCAGCAGCCAATTTGTCTCCTCCGAGCAGTACTTC; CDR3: CASSQFVSSEQYF
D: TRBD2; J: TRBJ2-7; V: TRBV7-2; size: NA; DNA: TGTGCCAGCAGCTTAGGACCCGTGGGACTAGGGATCTACGAGCAGTACTTC; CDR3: CASSLGPVGLGIYEQYF
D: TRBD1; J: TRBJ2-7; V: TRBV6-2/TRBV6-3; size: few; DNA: TGTGCCAGCAGCTCCGGACAGGGCCGCGAGCAGTACTTC; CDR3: CASSSGQGREQYF
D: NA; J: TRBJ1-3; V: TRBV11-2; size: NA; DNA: TGTGCCAGCAGAAGGGAATGGTGGGGGCCTGGAAACACCATATATTTT; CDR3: CASRREWWGPGNTIYF
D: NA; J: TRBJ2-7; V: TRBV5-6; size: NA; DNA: TGTGCCAGCAGCCTGGGGACTTACGAGCAGTACTTC; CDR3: CASSLGTYEQYF
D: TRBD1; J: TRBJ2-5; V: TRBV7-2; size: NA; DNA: TGTGCCAGCAGTTCTGGGACAGGGGGGCAAGAGACCCAGTACTTC; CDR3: CASSSGTGGQETQYF
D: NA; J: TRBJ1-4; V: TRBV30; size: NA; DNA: TGTGCCTGCCCTTCCAGGGCGACTAATGAAAAACTGTTTTTT; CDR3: CACPSRATNEKLFF
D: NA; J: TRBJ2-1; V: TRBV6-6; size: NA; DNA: TGTGCCAGCAGTTACTCGGAGTCTGAGCAGTTCTTC; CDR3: CASSYSESEQFF
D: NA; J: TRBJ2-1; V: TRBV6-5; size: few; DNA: TGTGCCGTTGGGGCAGAACTCAACTCCTACAATGAGCAGTTCTTC; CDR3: CAVGAELNSYNEQFF
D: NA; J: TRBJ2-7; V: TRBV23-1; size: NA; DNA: TGCGCCAGCAGTCCCCCGAGAGGGTTTTCCTACGAGCAGTACTTC; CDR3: CASSPPRGFSYEQYF
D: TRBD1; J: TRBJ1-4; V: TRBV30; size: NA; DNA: TGTGCCTGGAGTTCTGGACAGGAAAATGAAAAACTGTTTTTT; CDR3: CAWSSGQENEKLFF
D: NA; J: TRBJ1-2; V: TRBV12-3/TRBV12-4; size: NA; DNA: TGTGCCAGCAGTTCACAGGGTTGGGGCTACACCTTC; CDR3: CASSSQGWGYTF
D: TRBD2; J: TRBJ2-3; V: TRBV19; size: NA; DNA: TGTGCCAGTAGTATGATAGGGACTAGCGACACAGATACGCAGTATTTT; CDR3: CASSMIGTSDTDTQYF
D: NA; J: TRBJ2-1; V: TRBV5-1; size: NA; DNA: TGCGCCAGCAGCTTGGTTAGGGGCGTCAGCTCCTACAATGAGCAGTTCTTC; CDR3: CASSLVRGVSSYNEQFF
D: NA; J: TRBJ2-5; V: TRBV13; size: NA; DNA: TGTGCCAGCAGCTTAGTTCCCCAGGCCCTGGGGGGGACCCAGTACTTC; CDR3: CASSLVPQALGGTQYF
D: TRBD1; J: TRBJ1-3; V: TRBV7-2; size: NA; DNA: TGTGCCAGCAGCCAGACAGGGCCTGGAAACACCATATATTTT; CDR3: CASSQTGPGNTIYF
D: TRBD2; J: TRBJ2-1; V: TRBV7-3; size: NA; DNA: TGTGCCAGCAGCTTATCTTCCCTGGGCGGGGGGCTATACAATGAGCAGTTCTTC; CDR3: CASSLSSLGGGLYNEQFF
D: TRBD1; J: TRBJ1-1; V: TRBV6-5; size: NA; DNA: TGTGCCAGCAACCTGGACAGGACTGAAGCTTTCTTT; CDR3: CASNLDRTEAFF
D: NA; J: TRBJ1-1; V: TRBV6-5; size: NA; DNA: TGTGCCAGCCACACTACAGGGTTCCTGGGCGCTTTCTTT; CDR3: CASHTTGFLGAFF
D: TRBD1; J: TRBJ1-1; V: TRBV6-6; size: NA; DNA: TGTGCCAGCAGTTACGAGACAGGGAAACCTGAAGCTTTCTTT; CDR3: CASSYETGKPEAFF
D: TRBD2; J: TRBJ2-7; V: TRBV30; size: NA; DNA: TGTGCCTGGAGGGTTAGCGGGAGGTCAGACGAGCAGTACTTC; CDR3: CAWRVSGRSDEQYF
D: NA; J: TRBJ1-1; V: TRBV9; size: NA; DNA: TGTGCCAGCAGCGTAGGATTCCCCGGTGAAGCTTTCTTT; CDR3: CASSVGFPGEAFF
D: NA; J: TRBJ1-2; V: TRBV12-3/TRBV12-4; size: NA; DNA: TGTGCCAGCAGTTTAGACAGGGCGGGCTACACCTTC; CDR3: CASSLDRAGYTF
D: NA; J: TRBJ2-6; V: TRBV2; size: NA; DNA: TGTGCCAGCAGTGGAGGTGGGGCCAACGTCCTGACTTTC; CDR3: CASSGGGANVLTF
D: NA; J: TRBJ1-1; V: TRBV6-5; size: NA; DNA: TGTGCCAGCAGTCCCCTTGGCGGCCCACGTCCTGAAGCTTTCTTT; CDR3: CASSPLGGPRPEAFF
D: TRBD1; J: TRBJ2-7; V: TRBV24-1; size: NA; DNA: TGTGCCACCAGTGTGGACAGGGGCTACGAGCAGTACTTC; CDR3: CATSVDRGYEQYF
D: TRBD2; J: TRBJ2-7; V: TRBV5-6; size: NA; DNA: TGTGCCAGCAGCCTACCGGGACTATCCCTCTACGAGCAGTACTTC; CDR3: CASSLPGLSLYEQYF
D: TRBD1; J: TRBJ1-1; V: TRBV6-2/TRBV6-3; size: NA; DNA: TGTGCCAGCAGTTACACCGGACAGGGAAACATGAACACTGAAGCTTTCTTT; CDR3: CASSYTGQGNMNTEAFF
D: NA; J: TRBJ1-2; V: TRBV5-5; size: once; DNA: TGTGCCAGCAGCTTGGAGAGAGATACCTTCTACACCTTC; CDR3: CASSLERDTFYTF
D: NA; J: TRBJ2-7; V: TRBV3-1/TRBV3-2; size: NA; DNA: TGTGCCAGCAGCCCCCTAGCGCGCTACGAGCAGTACTTC; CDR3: CASSPLARYEQYF
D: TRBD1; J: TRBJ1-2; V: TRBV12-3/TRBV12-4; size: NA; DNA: TGTGCCAGCAGTTTGGACAGGGTTGGGGGCTACACCTTC; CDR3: CASSLDRVGGYTF
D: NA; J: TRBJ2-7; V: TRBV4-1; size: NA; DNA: TGCGCCAGCAGCCAAGTAGCACCGGTCTACGAGCAGTACTTC; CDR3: CASSQVAPVYEQYF
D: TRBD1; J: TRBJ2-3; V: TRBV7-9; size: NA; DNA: TGTGCCAGCAGCTTAATGTCAGGGGGCGGTACAGATACGCAGTATTTT; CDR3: CASSLMSGGGTDTQYF
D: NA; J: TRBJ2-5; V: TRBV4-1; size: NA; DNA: TGCGCCAGCAGCTCACAGGGGGGGATAGAGACCCAGTACTTC; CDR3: CASSSQGGIETQYF